This T cell receptor beta chain was observed in a study of blood T cell repertoires in COVID-19. This clone was observed once. At one end, the junction sequence differs from germline, possibly due to a read error. This CDR3 has 17 residues. In germline, CDR1 is LNHNV, CDR2 YYDKDF (reference sequence). TCRdb's table, derived via immunoSEQ multiplex PCR, lists solely in-frame clones and lacks some. In the table there are 90,000 to 150,000 clones, 80% to 90% of which are singletons. Specimen: peripheral blood. The chain combines TRBV15 with TRBJ1-2, with TRBD1 matching 8 bases. The sequence derives from a man in his 70s who had recovered from COVID-19. The CDR3 is CAASRDHPSGGVYGYTF. CDR3 DNA: TGTGCCGCCAGCAGAGATCACCCTTCAGGGGGCGTCTATGGCTACACCTTC.